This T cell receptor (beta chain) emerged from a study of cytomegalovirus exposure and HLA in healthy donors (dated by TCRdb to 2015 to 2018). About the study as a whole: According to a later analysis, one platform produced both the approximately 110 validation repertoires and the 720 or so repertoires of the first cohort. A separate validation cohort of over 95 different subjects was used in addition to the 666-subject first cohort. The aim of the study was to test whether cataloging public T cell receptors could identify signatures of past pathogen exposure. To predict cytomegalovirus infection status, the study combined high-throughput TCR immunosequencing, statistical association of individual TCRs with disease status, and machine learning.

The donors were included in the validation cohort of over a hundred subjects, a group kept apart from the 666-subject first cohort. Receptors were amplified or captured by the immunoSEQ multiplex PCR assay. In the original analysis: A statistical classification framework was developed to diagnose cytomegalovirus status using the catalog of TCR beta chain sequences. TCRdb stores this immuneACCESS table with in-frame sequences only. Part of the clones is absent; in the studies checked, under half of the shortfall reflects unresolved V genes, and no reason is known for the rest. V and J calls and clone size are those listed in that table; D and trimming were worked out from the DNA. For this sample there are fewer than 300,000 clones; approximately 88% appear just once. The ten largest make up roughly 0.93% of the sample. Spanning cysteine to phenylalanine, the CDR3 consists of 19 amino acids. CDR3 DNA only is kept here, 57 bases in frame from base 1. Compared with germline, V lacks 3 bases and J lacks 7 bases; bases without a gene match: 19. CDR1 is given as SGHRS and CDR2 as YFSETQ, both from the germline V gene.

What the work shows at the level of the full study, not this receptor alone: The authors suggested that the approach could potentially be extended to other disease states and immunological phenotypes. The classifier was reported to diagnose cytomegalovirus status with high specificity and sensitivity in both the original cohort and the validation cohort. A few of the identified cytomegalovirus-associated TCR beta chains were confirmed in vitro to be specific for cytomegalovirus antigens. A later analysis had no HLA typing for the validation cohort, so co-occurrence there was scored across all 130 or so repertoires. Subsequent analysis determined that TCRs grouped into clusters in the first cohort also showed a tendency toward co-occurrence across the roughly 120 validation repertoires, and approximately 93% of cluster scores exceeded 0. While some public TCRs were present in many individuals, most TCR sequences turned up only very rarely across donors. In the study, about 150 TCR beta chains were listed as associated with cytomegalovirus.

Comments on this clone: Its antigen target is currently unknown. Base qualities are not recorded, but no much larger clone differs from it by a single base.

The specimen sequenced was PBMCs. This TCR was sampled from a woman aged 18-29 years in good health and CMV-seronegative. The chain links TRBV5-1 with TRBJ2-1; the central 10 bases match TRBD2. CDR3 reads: CASSYDPVSGRSEVNEQFF. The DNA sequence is TGCGCCAGCAGCTACGACCCCGTTAGCGGGAGGTCTGAAGTAAATGAGCAGTTCTTC.